The 29 T cell receptor beta chains listed next were all sequenced from one sample in a study of OX40 agonist ivuxolimab in advanced cancers. TCRdb's copy holds only in-frame clones and misses some; the assay was immunoSEQ multiplex PCR. The sample lists some 43,000 clones, around 88% occurring once. The material was CD4+ or CD8+ T cells sorted from blood, obtained in a trial of the OX40 agonist ivuxolimab. The receptor source for this set is an adult with an advanced solid tumor such as melanoma, head and neck, liver or kidney cancer.

The chain combines TRBV27 with TRBJ2-1, with TRBD2 matching 11 bases. The CDR3 extends over 14 amino acids. The V and J ends lost 6 bases and 7 bases, in that order; junction bases with no gene match: 5. Germline lookup yields CDR1 MNHEY and CDR2 SMNVEV (reference sequence). CDR3 in amino acids: CASRRLAGLNEQFF. In DNA, the CDR3 is TGTGCCAGCAGGAGACTAGCGGGGTTGAATGAGCAGTTCTTC.

V gene TRBV5-1 combines with J gene TRBJ2-3; 8 nucleotides match TRBD1. J was trimmed by 0 bases and V by 4 bases; bases with no gene match: 10. Germline V gene sequence: CDR1 SGHRS, CDR2 YFSETQ. The CDR3 is made up of 17 amino acids. The CDR3 loop is CASSPRPTGVSTDTQYF. Here the CDR3 DNA reads TGCGCCAGCAGCCCACGACCGACAGGGGTGAGCACAGATACGCAGTATTTT.

The chain links TRBV5-1 to TRBJ1-1, with unresolved D. Trimming shortened V by 1 base and J by 4 bases, and 5 bases separated the two germline ends. The CDR3 is made up of 12 amino acids. The germline V gene encodes CDR1 SGHRS and CDR2 YFSETQ. The chain's CDR3 is CASSLPGTEAFF. The CDR3 DNA follows: TGCGCCAGCAGCTTGCCGGGCACTGAAGCTTTCTTT.

The rearrangement uses TRBV6-6 and TRBJ2-3; D not certain. CDR3 length: 14 amino acids. V lost 6 bases to trimming and J lost 2 bases, with 12 bases between them. CDR1 MNHNY and CDR2 SVGAGI come from the germline V gene (reference sequence). The CDR3 DNA sequence: TGTGCCAGCAGAGGAAGAGTATTCACAGATACGCAGTATTTT. This codes for CASRGRVFTDTQYF.

The chain is built from TRBV5-1 and TRBJ1-1; tentatively, D is TRBD1 (6 bases). The V gene lost 1 base and the J gene lost 1 base, with 11 bases spanning the gap. This CDR3 has 15 residues. Per the germline V gene, CDR1 is SGHRS and CDR2 is YFSETQ. CDR3 sequence reads: CASSLQGRANTEAFF. The CDR3 coding sequence is TGCGCCAGCAGCTTGCAGGGGCGGGCGAACACTGAAGCTTTCTTT.

This chain uses TRBV9 with TRBJ2-7; 11 bases are a match to TRBD2. The CDR3 length is 18 residues. Germline CDR1 is SGDLS and CDR2 is YYNGEE. V trimming: 0 bases; J trimming: 4 bases; junction bases outside the gene matches: 12. The CDR3 reads CASSVAPSSGGTFYEQYF. The CDR3 DNA sequence: TGTGCCAGCAGCGTAGCCCCTTCTAGCGGGGGGACCTTTTACGAGCAGTACTTC.

The chain couples TRBV13 to TRBJ2-5, with D unresolved. The germline V gene has CDR1 PRHDT and CDR2 FYEKMQ (reference sequence). The ends were cut back, 7 bases at V and 1 base at J, with 16 bases in the middle. CDR3 length: 15 amino acids. DNA of the CDR3: TGTGCCAGCACTCAAATAGGTCGTTCCCAAGAGACCCAGTACTTC. This codes for CASTQIGRSQETQYF.

The V gene is TRBV5-4, the J gene TRBJ2-4; D unresolved. Per germline, CDR1 SGHNT and CDR2 YYREEE (reference sequence). This CDR3 contains 15 residues. With 0 bases removed from V and 5 bases from J, the gap between germline ends came to 12 bases. The CDR3 DNA reads as TGTGCCAGCAGCTTGGAGTTAGGGATCGAAAACATTCAGTACTTC. Protein: CASSLELGIENIQYF.

The rearrangement uses TRBV29-1 and TRBJ2-7; 7 bases agree with TRBD1. The trim removed 0 bases at V and 0 bases at J, leaving 5 bases unmatched. The germline gives CDR1 SQVTM, CDR2 ANQGSEA. This CDR3 contains 15 residues. The chain's CDR3 is CSVEDRGLGSYEQYF. The CDR3 DNA reads TGCAGCGTTGAAGATAGGGGGCTTGGCTCCTACGAGCAGTACTTC.

The chain joins TRBV29-1 to TRBJ2-3; the match to TRBD2 covers 10 bases. The length of the CDR3 is 19 residues. V was pared by 0 bases and J by 0 bases, with 12 bases of the junction left unmatched. The germline V gene has CDR1 SQVTM and CDR2 ANQGSEA. CDR3 nucleotides: TGCAGCGTTGAAGATCCCTTAGCGGGGGGCTCCTATAGCACAGATACGCAGTATTTT. Protein sequence: CSVEDPLAGGSYSTDTQYF.

V and J are TRBV5-1 and TRBJ2-5; 9 bases match TRBD2. The V and J ends lost 4 bases and 13 bases, in that order; junction bases with no gene match: 5. Germline V gene data show CDR1 as SGHRS and CDR2 as YFSETQ. The CDR3 loop spans 11 amino acids. CDR3 amino acids: CASSGAGGTYF. CDR3 nucleotides: TGCGCCAGCAGCGGAGCGGGGGGAACGTACTTC.

CDR3 protein: CASGGLNTGELFF. CDR3 coding DNA: TGTGCCAGCGGGGGTTTGAACACCGGGGAGCTGTTTTTT. The chain recombines TRBV2 with TRBJ2-2; TRBD1 or TRBD2 may be the D gene (5 bases each). V dropped 8 bases and J dropped 1 base, with 8 bases sitting between them. CDR3 length: 13 residues. Germline V gene sequence: CDR1 SNHLY, CDR2 FYNNEI.

The genes are TRBV5-8 and TRBJ2-7; D not resolved. The ends were cut back, 10 bases at V and 3 bases at J, with 14 bases in the middle. Germline-derived CDR1 and CDR2 are SGHTS and YDEGEE. This CDR3 contains 12 residues. The CDR3 loop reads CASDRVGYEQYF. CDR3 DNA sequence: TGTGCCTCCGACCGGGTCGGCTACGAGCAGTACTTC.

This clone has a single count. The rearrangement joins TRBV6-5 to TRBJ2-1; D uncertain. V lost 0 bases and J lost 5, with 8 bases in between. The germline V gene has CDR1 MNHEY and CDR2 SVGAGI. This CDR3 comprises 14 residues. The CDR3 sequence is CASSYSSPNNEQFF. CDR3 DNA sequence: TGTGCCAGCAGTTACTCTAGCCCTAACAATGAGCAGTTCTTC.

The chain links TRBV29-1 to TRBJ2-5; 7 nucleotides align to TRBD2. V was pared by 4 bases and J by 5 bases, with 1 base of the junction left unmatched. The CDR3 spans 11 residues. The germline CDR1 and CDR2 sequences are SQVTM and ANQGSEA. As DNA, the CDR3 is TGCAGCGTTGGGGGAGGGGAGACCCAGTACTTC. Its protein product is CSVGGGETQYF. The full variable domain, rest sourced from reference TRBV29-1 and TRBJ2-5, is SAVISQKPSRDICQRGTSLTIQCQVDSQVTMMFWYRQQPGQSLTLIATANQGSEATYESGFVIDKFPISRPNLTFSTLTVSNMSPEDSSIYLCSVGGGETQYFGPGTRLLVL.

The rearrangement uses TRBV6-4 and TRBJ1-3; D is unclear. There are 14 residues in the CDR3. Between the trimmed V and J ends, which lost 8 bases and 2 bases, there was a span of 13 bases. CDR1 is MRHNA, CDR2 SNTAGT, per germline. The chain's CDR3 is CASSLDGTGNTIYF. The CDR3 DNA reads as TGTGCCAGCTCACTGGACGGGACTGGAAACACCATATATTTT.

CDR3 in amino acids: CASSLGGGWRGGYTF. The CDR3, as DNA: TGTGCCAGCAGCTTGGGTGGAGGGTGGCGCGGTGGCTACACCTTC. The V and J genes are TRBV5-4 and TRBJ1-2; D not resolved. V dropped 0 bases and J dropped 7 bases, with 16 bases sitting between them. The V gene's germline CDR1 is SGHNT and CDR2 YYREEE (reference sequence). This CDR3 is built from 15 residues.

The chain employs TRBV10-3 and TRBJ1-5; D perhaps matches TRBD1 (5 bases). The germline V and J ends were trimmed by 10 bases and 7 bases, with 17 bases remaining between them. This CDR3 is 13 amino acids long. Germline V gene sequence: CDR1 ENHRY, CDR2 SYGVKD. The CDR3 here is CATWGEAGQPQHF. In DNA, the CDR3 is TGTGCCACCTGGGGGGAGGCAGGCCAGCCCCAGCATTTT.

The chain couples TRBV28 to TRBJ1-4, with 9 nucleotides matching TRBD1. The trim removed 5 bases at V and 4 bases at J, leaving 2 bases unmatched. The CDR3 is made up of 14 amino acids. The germline CDR1 and CDR2 sequences are MDHEN and SYDVKM. CDR3 DNA: TGTGCCAGCAGTCGGACAGGGGTTAATGAAAAACTGTTTTTT. Its translation: CASSRTGVNEKLFF. Together with reference TRBV28 and TRBJ1-4, the CDR3 gives the full variable domain: DVKVTQSSRYLVKRTGEKVFLECVQDMDHENMFWYRQDPGLGLRLIYFSYDVKMKEKGDIPEGYSVSREKKERFSLILESASTNQTSMYLCASSRTGVNEKLFFGSGTQLSVL.

The DNA for the CDR3 is TGTGCCAGCAGTTTATCCCCAGACACCAACGAAGCTTTCTTT. Translation gives CASSLSPDTNEAFF. The chain carries TRBV27 and TRBJ1-1; D is unresolved. Germline V gives CDR1 MNHEY, CDR2 SMNVEV (reference sequence). The CDR3 has 14 residues. The V end was cut by 0 bases, the J end by 8 bases, with 13 bases between.

This clone has a single count. This chain connects TRBV5-1 to TRBJ2-7; 13 nucleotides agree with TRBD2. There are 18 residues in the CDR3. J lost 5 bases, V lost 0 bases, and 11 bases had no gene match. Germline lookup yields CDR1 SGHRS and CDR2 YFSETQ. As DNA, the CDR3 is TGCGCCAGCAGCTTGGTACCCTTACTAGCGGGGGGGCCCCACGAGCAGTACTTC. As protein: CASSLVPLLAGGPHEQYF.

The chain links TRBV2 to TRBJ1-2; 9 bases align to TRBD1. Trimming took 6 bases from V and 6 from J; bases not matched to a gene: 8. This CDR3 is 14 amino acids long. Germline assignment: CDR1 SNHLY and CDR2 FYNNEI. DNA for the CDR3: TGTGCCAGCAGACCTACAGGGGGCGTAGATGGCTACACCTTC. Its translation: CASRPTGGVDGYTF.

V is TRBV2 and J is TRBJ1-4; a weak D match, TRBD1 (5 bases). Germline CDR1 is SNHLY and CDR2 is FYNNEI. CDR3 size: 14 residues. V dropped 6 bases and J dropped 8 bases, with 16 bases sitting between them. The chain's CDR3 is CASSSGTGDEKLFF. Here the CDR3 DNA reads TGTGCCAGCAGCTCGGGGACGGGGGACGAAAAACTGTTTTTT.

This clone was counted a few times. This chain uses TRBV27 with TRBJ2-5, with unresolved D. The germline gives CDR1 MNHEY, CDR2 SMNVEV (reference sequence). This CDR3 has 13 residues. The germline V and J ends were trimmed by 3 bases and 7 bases, with 12 bases remaining between them. This CDR3 reads CASSFGKDGTQYF. DNA for the CDR3: TGTGCCAGCAGTTTCGGCAAGGATGGGACCCAGTACTTC.

The chain combines TRBV25-1 with TRBJ1-3, with D uncertain. From germline, CDR1 is MGHDK and CDR2 SYGVNS. The CDR3 has 18 residues. With 5 bases removed from V and 1 base from J, the gap between germline ends came to 21 bases. The CDR3 reads CASSSPTGRELSGNTIYF. CDR3 DNA: TGTGCCAGCAGTTCCCCAACCGGGAGGGAGTTGTCTGGAAACACCATATATTTT.

This chain links TRBV9 with TRBJ1-3; tentatively, D is TRBD1 (5 bases). Germline loops: CDR1 SGDLS, CDR2 YYNGEE. With 3 bases removed from V and 4 bases from J, the gap between germline ends came to 8 bases. The CDR3 is 13 amino acids. This CDR3 reads CASSGRQGNTIYF. CDR3 in DNA: TGTGCCAGCAGCGGTCGACAGGGAAACACCATATATTTT.

The chain combines TRBV28 with TRBJ2-3; D not resolved. The CDR3 covers 15 residues. CDR1 and CDR2 (germline): MDHEN, SYDVKM. Deletions cut 3 bases from V and 2 bases from J, with 12 bases between. The CDR3 spells CASSLLAGSTDTQYF. The CDR3 DNA is TGTGCCAGCAGTTTGCTCGCTGGTTCCACAGATACGCAGTATTTT.

The chain uses TRBV28 and TRBJ2-7; 9 bases are a match to TRBD1. Germline-derived CDR1 and CDR2 are MDHEN and SYDVKM. The CDR3 loop spans 17 amino acids. V trimming: 6 bases; J trimming: 2 bases; junction bases outside the gene matches: 14. The CDR3 bases are TGTGCCAGCAGCAACCCGGGACCGGGACAGGGAGCCTACGAGCAGTACTTC. As protein: CASSNPGPGQGAYEQYF. The full variable domain, with the rest looked up from reference TRBV28 and TRBJ2-7, is DVKVTQSSRYLVKRTGEKVFLECVQDMDHENMFWYRQDPGLGLRLIYFSYDVKMKEKGDIPEGYSVSREKKERFSLILESASTNQTSMYLCASSNPGPGQGAYEQYFGPGTRLTVT.

The V and J genes are TRBV7-9 and TRBJ1-2, with D possibly being TRBD1 (5 bases). This CDR3 is 14 amino acids long. V lost 2 bases to trimming and J lost 2 bases, with 9 bases between them. Germline V lookup: CDR1 SEHNR, CDR2 FQNEAQ (reference sequence). The CDR3 DNA reads as TGTGCCAGCAGCTTAACGCGGGGCAACTATGGCTACACCTTC. Translating it yields CASSLTRGNYGYTF.